The next 12 T cell receptor beta chains were all read from a single sample in a study of molecular identifiers for immune sequencing clone quantification. A single record per CDR3 protein comes from TCRdb applying MiXCR to the PCR reads. The sample has more than 450,000 distinct CDR3 sequences, around 23% seen once. The sample consisted of naive CD8+ T cells from blood, with Jurkat cell RNA spiked in. Subset reported: FACS-sorted CD8+CD4-CCR7+CD45RA+ naive T cells. The receptors were sampled from a human donor in good health. Some libraries in this study had Jurkat cell RNA spiked in.

This clonotype was counted ten times or more. This chain joins TRBV11-2 and TRBJ2-3; 7 nucleotides align to TRBD2. The J segment lost 0 bases and the V segment lost 5 bases, leaving 8 bases of the junction unmatched. CDR3 length equals 16 residues. The germline V gene has CDR1 SGHAT and CDR2 FQNNGV. The CDR3 DNA follows: TGTGCCAGCAGCACCCTAAGCGGGGCTAGCACAGATACGCAGTATTTT. Translating it yields CASSTLSGASTDTQYF.

This clonotype has just a few counts. The chain recombines TRBV27 with TRBJ2-3, with unresolved D. CDR1 is MNHEY, CDR2 SMNVEV, per germline (reference sequence). Between the trimmed V and J ends, which lost 7 bases and 6 bases, there was a span of 14 bases. The CDR3 is 13 residues long. CDR3 loop: CASTFSALDTQYF. In DNA, the CDR3 is TGTGCCAGCACATTCTCCGCTTTGGATACGCAGTATTTT.

This sequence joins TRBV27 and TRBJ1-1, with D uncertain. Germline CDR1 is MNHEY and CDR2 is SMNVEV (reference sequence). This CDR3 contains 14 residues. V lost 2 bases and J 1 base, leaving 8 bases between the germline ends. This CDR3 is CASSLVPPNTEAFF. Here the CDR3 DNA reads TGTGCCAGCAGTTTAGTTCCTCCGAACACTGAAGCTTTCTTT.

The CDR3 region has the DNA TGTGCCAGCAGTTACCCGGGACAGCTTTCCCTTTTTGCCGGGGAGCTGTTTTTT. As protein: CASSYPGQLSLFAGELFF. The chain uses TRBV6-2 or TRBV6-3 and TRBJ2-2; 7 bases align to TRBD1. The CDR3 runs 18 residues. Germline assignment: CDR1 MNHEY and CDR2 SVGEGT. V dropped 2 bases and J dropped 6; count of bases not matched to a gene: 15.

This clonotype was counted ten times or more. The V call is TRBV15, the J call TRBJ2-7, with TRBD1 matching over 8 bases. Germline V gene data show CDR1 as LNHNV and CDR2 as YYDKDF (reference sequence). There are 14 residues in the CDR3. After removal of 4 bases from V and 2 bases from J, the junction contained 4 bases not matched to a gene. The CDR3 region has the DNA TGTGCCACCAGCACCGGGACAGGCCCCTACGAGCAGTACTTC. Translation gives CATSTGTGPYEQYF.

This sequence joins TRBV2 and TRBJ2-7, with no clear D. The CDR3 totals 14 residues. The V gene lost 2 bases and the J gene lost 5 bases, with 13 bases spanning the gap. Germline lookup yields CDR1 SNHLY and CDR2 FYNNEI. CDR3: CASSESRASHEQYF. The CDR3 DNA is TGTGCCAGCAGTGAAAGTCGGGCGTCCCACGAGCAGTACTTC. The complete variable domain, with remaining parts taken from reference TRBV2 and TRBJ2-7, reads EPEVTQTPSHQVTQMGQEVILRCVPISNHLYFYWYRQILGQKVEFLVSFYNNEISEKSEIFDDQFSVERPDGSNFTLKIRSTKLEDSAMYFCASSESRASHEQYFGPGTRLTVT.

This chain links TRBV29-1 with TRBJ2-2; either TRBD1 or TRBD2 may fit D (5 bases each). V was pared by 3 bases and J by 6 bases, with 17 bases between. Germline CDR1 reads SQVTM; CDR2 reads ANQGSEA. This CDR3 region has 15 residues. DNA of the CDR3: TGCAGCGTTGAGTTAGGGACGACCGTCGCCGGGGAGCTGTTTTTT. It translates to CSVELGTTVAGELFF.

The V gene is TRBV11-3, the J gene TRBJ2-7, with D hard to call. The germline V and J ends were trimmed by 7 bases and 3 bases, with 22 bases remaining between them. The CDR3 spans 16 residues. Looked up from germline, CDR1 is SGHNT and CDR2 is YENEEA. CDR3 sequence reads: CASNSAKESRLYEQYF. As DNA, the CDR3 is TGTGCCAGCAACTCGGCAAAAGAAAGCCGTCTCTACGAGCAGTACTTC.

This clonotype occurred many times. This chain connects TRBV7-6 to TRBJ2-1; D ambiguous. This CDR3 is 14 amino acids long. The V and J ends lost 1 base and 9 bases respectively, with 13 bases between them. Germline CDR1 is SGHVS and CDR2 is FNYEAQ. The CDR3 DNA reads TGTGCCAGCAGCTTAGAGTCAGGACGAGCTGAGCAGTTCTTC. It specifies CASSLESGRAEQFF.

The chain has TRBV12-3 or TRBV12-4 and TRBJ2-5, with TRBD2 matching 8 bases. J was trimmed by 7 bases and V by 6 bases; bases with no gene match: 13. The CDR3 is 15 amino acids. The CDR3, as DNA: TGTGCCAGCAGCACCAACATACTAGCGGTTGGGACCCAGTACTTC. Protein product: CASSTNILAVGTQYF.

The chain combines TRBV12-3 or TRBV12-4 with TRBJ2-5, with TRBD1 matching over 11 bases. The V gene end was trimmed by 5 bases and the J gene end by 2 bases; junction bases not matched to a gene: 10. CDR3 length equals 17 residues. This CDR3 is CASSPGQGALDQETQYF. CDR3 nucleotide sequence: TGTGCCAGCAGTCCAGGACAGGGGGCGTTGGATCAAGAGACCCAGTACTTC.

V usage is TRBV12-3 or TRBV12-4 and J usage is TRBJ2-2, with D possibly TRBD2 on 5 matching bases. V dropped 6 bases and J dropped 6 bases, with 8 bases sitting between them. The CDR3 consists of 12 residues. The CDR3 sequence: CASRLGAGELFF. DNA of the CDR3: TGTGCCAGCAGACTCGGGGCCGGGGAGCTGTTTTTT.